This TCR beta chain was documented in a study of blood T cell repertoires in COVID-19. Overall study context: COVID-19 samples from acute and convalescent phases originated in the United States, Italy and Spain. In each case, the material was cDNA or gDNA derived from T cells, B-cell-depleted T cells, or PBMCs.

Methods used by the authors: Estimated nucleated cell counts came from reference gene primer amplification. Generated by immunoSEQ multiplex PCR, the TCRdb table keeps only in-frame clones and is missing some. That table furnishes V, J and clone size, whereas the DNA furnished D and trimming. The table has around 250,000 clones, around 90% seen once. V gave up 6 bases and J gave up 5 bases; unmatched junction bases: 13. The CDR3 has 16 residues. Germline lookup yields CDR1 MNHEY and CDR2 SVGEGT. This sequence was found in a human donor in a cohort sampled during active COVID-19. Sequencing was carried out using peripheral blood. The chain carries TRBV6-2 or TRBV6-3 and TRBJ1-5, with TRBD1 identical over 7 bases. CDR3 DNA: TGTGCCAGCAGCCCTAAAAGACAGGGTGCGGATCAGCCCCAGCATTTT. This sequence encodes CASSPKRQGADQPQHF.